What follows are 30 T cell receptor beta chains derived from one specimen sequenced in a study of T cell responses to AZD1222 COVID-19 vaccine. Generated by immunoSEQ multiplex PCR, the TCRdb table keeps only in-frame clones and is missing some. This table holds over 100,000 clones, about 89% found once. The sequences come from peripheral blood, collected 28 days after the second AZD1222 dose. The receptors originated from an adult who received the AZD1222 COVID-19 vaccine.

The chain links TRBV11-3 to TRBJ1-1; D perhaps matches TRBD1 (5 bases). V lost 5 bases to trimming and J lost 0 bases, with 13 bases between them. The CDR3 length is 15 residues. The germline gives CDR1 SGHNT, CDR2 YENEEA. CDR3 DNA sequence: TGTGCCAGCAGCCCATCGGGGGTCCTGAACACTGAAGCTTTCTTT. Its protein product is CASSPSGVLNTEAFF.

The CDR3 bases are TGCAGTGCCGCAAATGACTATGGCTACACCTTC. This codes for CSAANDYGYTF. J is TRBJ1-2 and V is TRBV20-1; D call uncertain. The CDR3 contains 11 residues. CDR1 is DFQATT and CDR2 is SNEGSKA in the germline V gene (reference sequence). Trimming pared 6 bases from V and 3 bases from J, leaving 8 bases between.

The chain employs TRBV19 and TRBJ1-2; 8 bases map to TRBD1. Trimming removed 4 bases from V and 4 bases from J; junction bases left unmatched: 8. From germline, CDR1 is LNHDA and CDR2 SQIVND (reference sequence). The CDR3 covers 15 residues. CDR3: CASSSDRGVRYGYTF. The CDR3 nucleotides are TGTGCCAGTAGTAGCGACAGGGGAGTTCGCTATGGCTACACCTTC. Variable domain in full (rest from reference TRBV19 and TRBJ1-2): DGGITQSPKYLFRKEGQNVTLSCEQNLNHDAMYWYRQDPGQGLRLIYYSQIVNDFQKGDIAEGYSVSREKKESFPLTVTSAQKNPTAFYLCASSSDRGVRYGYTFGSGTRLTVV.

This clone was counted once. This chain connects TRBV4-3 to TRBJ2-2; D possibly corresponds to TRBD2 (6 bases). The length of the CDR3 is 18 residues. Germline V gives CDR1 LGHNA, CDR2 YSLEER. With 0 bases removed from V and 0 bases from J, the gap between germline ends came to 14 bases. Written as DNA, the CDR3 is TGCGCCAGCAGCCAAGAAGGTTGGGGACTCACGAACACCGGGGAGCTGTTTTTT. The encoded protein is CASSQEGWGLTNTGELFF.

The chain couples TRBV5-6 to TRBJ2-5; TRBD2 matches at 13 bases. Germline V gives CDR1 SGHDT, CDR2 YYEEEE. V was pared by 1 base and J by 9 bases, with 9 bases of the junction left unmatched. This CDR3 region has 16 residues. This CDR3 is CASSLTSGRGKAAQYF. The DNA for the CDR3 is TGTGCCAGCAGCTTGACTAGCGGGAGGGGCAAAGCGGCCCAGTACTTC. The entire variable domain, with the rest obtained from reference TRBV5-6 and TRBJ2-5, is as follows: DAGVTQSPTHLIKTRGQQVTLRCSPKSGHDTVSWYQQALGQGPQFIFQYYEEEERQRGNFPDRFSGHQFPNYSSELNVNALLLGDSALYLCASSLTSGRGKAAQYFGPGTRLLVL.

The genes are TRBV5-6 and TRBJ2-7; D is possibly TRBD1 or TRBD2 (5 bases each). Germline CDR1 reads SGHDT; CDR2 reads YYEEEE. This CDR3 has 14 residues. V lost 0 bases and J 3 bases, leaving 10 bases between the germline ends. The CDR3 here is CASSLGQGVYEQYF. The CDR3 bases are TGTGCCAGCAGCTTGGGGCAGGGAGTCTACGAGCAGTACTTC.

The CDR3 DNA sequence: TGTGCCAGCAGTCCCCGTGTGGGGACAATTGAGACCCAGTACTTC. Protein: CASSPRVGTIETQYF. The chain joins TRBV28 to TRBJ2-5; a possible D gene is TRBD1 (6 bases). With 5 bases removed from V and 5 bases from J, the gap between germline ends came to 18 bases. CDR3 length: 15 residues. From germline, CDR1 is MDHEN and CDR2 SYDVKM.

The J gene is TRBJ1-4, the V gene TRBV3-1 (or the pseudogene TRBV3-2), with 12 bases lining up with TRBD1. V gave up 5 bases and J gave up 5 bases; unmatched junction bases: 9. CDR3 length: 17 residues. Germline V gene sequence: CDR1 LGHDT, CDR2 YNNKEL (reference sequence). The CDR3 sequence is CASSTGTGGMGNEKLFF. The CDR3 nucleotides are TGTGCCAGCAGCACCGGGACAGGGGGCATGGGAAATGAAAAACTGTTTTTT.

DNA of the CDR3: TGTGCCAGCAGCTACGACAGCAACTATGGCTACACCTTC. Protein: CASSYDSNYGYTF. This sequence joins TRBV6-5 and TRBJ1-2, with D possibly TRBD1 on 5 matching bases. The CDR3 covers 13 residues. CDR1 is MNHEY, CDR2 SVGAGI, per germline. With 6 bases removed from V and 2 bases from J, the gap between germline ends came to 10 bases.

The chain has TRBV10-3 and TRBJ2-7, with 7 bases lining up with TRBD1. The V gene's germline CDR1 is ENHRY and CDR2 SYGVKD. The CDR3 has 16 amino acids. The V segment lost 4 bases and the J segment 3 bases; nucleotides outside the gene matches: 12. The CDR3 DNA sequence: TGTGCCATCAGTGGCCCTCTGACAGGGTTGGACTACGAGCAGTACTTC. Translated, it gives CAISGPLTGLDYEQYF.

A single count supports this clone. CDR3 amino acids: CASSLDRYNEQFF. The CDR3 coding sequence is TGTGCCAGCAGTTTAGACAGATACAATGAGCAGTTCTTC. V gene TRBV12-3 or TRBV12-4 combines with J gene TRBJ2-1; the D is unclear. Trimming left V 1 base short and J 4 bases short, with 5 bases between. There are 13 residues in the CDR3.

The chain carries TRBV4-2 and TRBJ1-1; D remains ambiguous. Trimming took off 0 bases at V and 14 bases at J, with 16 bases between the two ends. CDR1 LGHNA and CDR2 YNFKEQ come from the germline V gene. CDR3 length: 13 amino acids. CDR3 sequence reads: CASSQDLPSTLFF. The DNA of the CDR3 is TGTGCCAGCAGCCAAGACCTCCCCTCGACTTTGTTCTTT.

The chain links TRBV11-2 to TRBJ2-4, with TRBD2 matching over 15 bases. Germline-derived CDR1 and CDR2 are SGHAT and FQNNGV. The CDR3 has 18 amino acids. V was clipped by 5 bases and J by 2 bases; unmatched bases: 7. The CDR3 DNA sequence: TGTGCCAGCAGCCGGACTAGCGGGGGGGCCGGCTCCAAAAACATTCAGTACTTC. It is translated as CASSRTSGGAGSKNIQYF.

The CDR3: CASSLVIQGASYEQYF. The CDR3 DNA reads TGCGCCAGCAGCTTGGTAATTCAGGGGGCCTCCTACGAGCAGTACTTC. The V call is TRBV5-1, the J call TRBJ2-7, with TRBD1 identical over 8 bases. The germline V gene has CDR1 SGHRS and CDR2 YFSETQ. CDR3 length: 16 amino acids. V was clipped by 0 bases and J by 0 bases; unmatched bases: 5.

The gene calls are TRBV9 and TRBJ1-3, with 7 bases lining up with TRBD1. Germline CDR1 and CDR2: SGDLS and YYNGEE. The CDR3 totals 15 residues. V gave up 0 bases and J gave up 8 bases; unmatched junction bases: 8. The CDR3 reads CASSVEGAGRDTIYF. The CDR3 nucleotides read TGTGCCAGCAGCGTAGAGGGGGCAGGGAGGGACACCATATATTTT.

This clone was seen only a few times. This chain uses TRBV15 with TRBJ2-7, with 9 bases that match TRBD1. This CDR3 has 13 amino acids. J lost 2 bases, V lost 8 bases, and 4 bases had no gene match. The germline gives CDR1 LNHNV, CDR2 YYDKDF (reference sequence). Here the CDR3 reads CATGDRDTYEQYF. The CDR3 nucleotides are TGTGCCACCGGGGACAGGGATACCTACGAGCAGTACTTC.

This sequence joins TRBV28 and TRBJ2-1, with a weak D call TRBD1 (5 bases). The CDR3 sequence is 13 residues long. The V gene lost 6 bases and the J gene lost 3 bases, with 9 bases spanning the gap. The germline CDR1 and CDR2 sequences are MDHEN and SYDVKM. CDR3: CASSDSFYNEQFF. CDR3 nucleotide sequence: TGTGCCAGCAGCGACAGTTTCTACAATGAGCAGTTCTTC.

The chain joins TRBV7-8 to TRBJ2-7, with D maybe TRBD2 (7 bases). V dropped 4 bases and J dropped 4 bases, with 32 bases sitting between them. The CDR3 consists of 20 residues. CDR1 is SGHVS and CDR2 is FQNEAQ in the germline V gene. The chain's CDR3 is CASSSTPLLDSGTQGYEQYF. CDR3 DNA sequence: TGTGCCAGCAGCTCGACACCATTACTCGACAGCGGGACCCAGGGGTACGAGCAGTACTTC.

In this sample, this clone turned up once. The chain recombines TRBV18 with TRBJ1-1; no clear D. Germline CDR1 reads KGHSH; CDR2 reads LQKENI. Deletions cut 3 bases from V and 1 base from J, with 9 bases between. The CDR3 is made up of 14 amino acids. This CDR3 is CASSPKTANTEAFF. The CDR3 coding sequence is TGTGCCAGCTCACCCAAAACAGCGAACACTGAAGCTTTCTTT.

This chain connects TRBV5-4 to TRBJ2-1, with D maybe TRBD2 (6 bases). The CDR3 has 16 amino acids. Germline V gene sequence: CDR1 SGHNT, CDR2 YYREEE (reference sequence). V gave up 3 bases and J gave up 1 base, with 14 bases separating them. The CDR3 loop is CASSSGGTPSYNEQFF. CDR3 coding DNA: TGTGCCAGCAGCTCTGGTGGGACTCCTTCCTACAATGAGCAGTTCTTC.

The CDR3 nucleotides are TGTGCCTGGAGTATCCCCGGGAACTCCTATAATTCACCCCTCCACTTT. As protein: CAWSIPGNSYNSPLHF. V is TRBV30 and J is TRBJ1-6; no reliable D call. Trimming shortened V by 2 bases and J by 0 bases, and 11 bases separated the two germline ends. The CDR3 has 16 residues. Germline CDR1 is GTSNPN and CDR2 is SVGIG (reference sequence).

V usage is TRBV3-1 (or the pseudogene TRBV3-2) and J usage is TRBJ1-5, with 8 bases identical to TRBD1. V lost 0 bases and J lost 11; bases outside the gene matches: 12. CDR1 and CDR2 from the germline V gene are LGHDT and YNNKEL (reference sequence). The CDR3 contains 16 residues. The CDR3 spells CASSQDVTGARGSQHF. The DNA for the CDR3 is TGTGCCAGCAGCCAAGATGTGACAGGGGCCAGGGGTTCCCAGCATTTT.

The chain has TRBV5-6 and TRBJ1-2; no definite D call. CDR1 is SGHDT, CDR2 YYEEEE, per germline. The CDR3 has 14 residues. V was cut by 4 bases and J by 3 bases, with 13 bases left in between. The CDR3 reads CASSPANGHYGYTF. The CDR3 DNA follows: TGTGCCAGCAGCCCCGCTAATGGTCACTATGGCTACACCTTC.

V and J are TRBV14 and TRBJ2-1; D may be TRBD1 or TRBD2 (6 bases each). V was shortened by 8 bases and J by 12 bases, with 20 bases between the two germline ends. Germline CDR1 SGHDN, CDR2 FVKESK. The CDR3 is 13 amino acids. The CDR3 DNA follows: TGTGCCAGCGGACTATTACAGGGAAGGGTGCAGTTCTTC. Protein sequence: CASGLLQGRVQFF.

The J gene is TRBJ1-1, the V gene TRBV18, with TRBD1 matching 7 bases. Trimming took 3 bases from V and 1 from J; bases not matched to a gene: 11. This CDR3 region has 17 residues. CDR1 and CDR2 (germline): KGHSH, LQKENI. DNA of the CDR3: TGTGCCAGCTCACCGACCGGGACAGACAAGGGGAACACTGAAGCTTTCTTT. Its translation: CASSPTGTDKGNTEAFF.

There are a few counts of this clone. The V and J genes are TRBV11-3 and TRBJ1-1, with D unclear. The CDR3 length is 16 residues. Germline V CDR1 and CDR2: SGHNT, YENEEA. The V end was cut by 0 bases, the J end by 0 bases, with 11 bases between. The CDR3 here is CASSLDRAGMNTEAFF. Here the CDR3 DNA reads TGTGCCAGCAGCTTAGATCGTGCAGGCATGAACACTGAAGCTTTCTTT.

The chain recombines TRBV4-1 with TRBJ1-1; weak D call: TRBD1 (5 bases). The V end was cut by 7 bases, the J end by 7 bases, with 16 bases between. CDR1 is MGHRA and CDR2 is YSYEKL in the germline V gene. CDR3 length equals 13 residues. This chain's CDR3 is CASTLGGGGEAFF. In nucleotides, the CDR3 is TGCGCCAGCACCCTTGGGGGTGGTGGTGAAGCTTTCTTT.

This sequence joins TRBV7-8 and TRBJ1-5; no definite D call. The V end was cut by 2 bases, the J end by 7 bases, with 9 bases between. CDR3 length: 13 residues. Germline CDR1 and CDR2: SGHVS and FQNEAQ. CDR3 protein: CASSLMGSQPQHF. The CDR3 DNA sequence: TGTGCCAGCAGCTTAATGGGGAGCCAGCCCCAGCATTTT.

V is TRBV5-1 and J is TRBJ2-7; 13 positions match TRBD2. J gave up 6 bases and V 4 bases, and 10 bases lay outside the gene matches. Germline lookup yields CDR1 SGHRS and CDR2 YFSETQ. The length of the CDR3 is 16 residues. The CDR3 DNA reads as TGCGCCAGCAGCCTCCTACTAGCGGGAGGGCTTTCCGAGCAGTACTTC. As protein: CASSLLLAGGLSEQYF.

The genes are TRBV11-3 and TRBJ2-1; the match to TRBD1 covers 10 bases. Germline V CDR1 and CDR2: SGHNT, YENEEA. Trimming at V came to 5 bases and at J to 8 bases, leaving 6 bases not matched to a gene. The CDR3 is 14 amino acids. The CDR3 sequence: CASSRDRGSHEQFF. The CDR3 coding sequence is TGTGCCAGCAGCCGGGACAGGGGATCCCATGAGCAGTTCTTC.